Presented here are 15 T cell receptor beta chains from one specimen sequenced in a study of blood T cell repertoires in COVID-19. TCRdb's table, derived via immunoSEQ multiplex PCR, lists solely in-frame clones and lacks some. The top ten clones hold 23% of a sample with roughly 71,000 clones, approximately 85% of them seen once. Sequencing was performed on peripheral blood. Receptors originate from a man in his forties or fifties with acute or convalescent COVID-19.

Only one count was recorded for this clone. This sequence joins TRBV5-4 and TRBJ1-2; 9 nucleotides match TRBD1. This CDR3 contains 13 residues. V was pared by 4 bases and J by 6 bases, with 4 bases of the junction left unmatched. Germline-derived CDR1 and CDR2 are SGHNT and YYREEE (reference sequence). CDR3 DNA: TGTGCCAGCAGCCTGACAGGGGGAGATGGCTACACCTTC. It encodes CASSLTGGDGYTF. Based on the CDR3 plus reference TRBV5-4 and TRBJ1-2, the full variable domain is ETGVTQSPTHLIKTRGQQVTLRCSSQSGHNTVSWYQQALGQGPQFIFQYYREEENGRGNFPPRFSGLQFPNYSSELNVNALELDDSALYLCASSLTGGDGYTFGSGTRLTVV.

This rearrangement joins TRBV2 to TRBJ2-5; 10 bases map to TRBD2. The CDR3 sequence is 16 residues long. CDR1 and CDR2 from the germline V gene are SNHLY and FYNNEI. Trimming removed 6 bases from V and 1 base from J; junction bases left unmatched: 8. CDR3 bases: TGTGCCAGCAGAGCCAGCGGGGGGGCCTTCCAAGAGACCCAGTACTTC. This gives the protein CASRASGGAFQETQYF.

This chain links TRBV19 with TRBJ2-1; TRBD1 matches at 8 bases. Germline V gene lookup returns CDR1 LNHDA and CDR2 SQIVND (reference sequence). V dropped 7 bases and J dropped 0; count of bases not matched to a gene: 8. The CDR3 consists of 16 residues. The CDR3 region is CASKDRGGSSYNEQFF. CDR3 DNA sequence: TGTGCCAGTAAAGACAGGGGAGGTAGCTCCTACAATGAGCAGTTCTTC. Variable domain in full (rest from reference TRBV19 and TRBJ2-1): DGGITQSPKYLFRKEGQNVTLSCEQNLNHDAMYWYRQDPGQGLRLIYYSQIVNDFQKGDIAEGYSVSREKKESFPLTVTSAQKNPTAFYLCASKDRGGSSYNEQFFGPGTRLTVL.

The chain links TRBV7-6 to TRBJ2-2, with 8 bases that match TRBD2. The trim removed 0 bases at V and 3 bases at J, leaving 0 bases unmatched. The CDR3 extends over 15 amino acids. CDR1 SGHVS and CDR2 FNYEAQ come from the germline V gene. CDR3 nucleotide sequence: TGTGCCAGCAGCTTAGCTAGCGGGGACACCGGGGAGCTGTTTTTT. Translated, it gives CASSLASGDTGELFF.

As to this clone: Other DNA sequences in the same sample also yield this CDR3. This chain's CDR3 is CASSLEGQGETQYF. The CDR3, as DNA: TGCGCCAGCAGCTTGGAGGGACAGGGAGAGACCCAGTACTTC. V usage is TRBV5-1 and J usage is TRBJ2-5, with 9 bases lining up with TRBD1. The CDR3 has 14 amino acids. The junction had 1 base not matched to a gene; V was cut back by 0 bases and J by 4 bases. Germline V CDR1 and CDR2: SGHRS, YFSETQ. Together with reference TRBV5-1 and TRBJ2-5, the CDR3 gives the full variable domain: KAGVTQTPRYLIKTRGQQVTLSCSPISGHRSVSWYQQTPGQGLQFLFEYFSETQRNKGNFPGRFSGRQFSNSRSEMNVSTLELGDSALYLCASSLEGQGETQYFGPGTRLLVL.

The sample holds a few counts of this clone. The chain has TRBV6-1 and TRBJ2-2; 7 nucleotides line up with TRBD1. With V trimmed by 1 base and J by 5 bases, 10 bases remained unmatched. The CDR3 is 17 residues long. The germline V gene has CDR1 MNHNS and CDR2 SASEGT. The CDR3 bases are TGTGCCAGCAGTGAAGGGGTGTGGTCCAGGGGGACCGGGGAGCTGTTTTTT. This translates into CASSEGVWSRGTGELFF.

The chain recombines TRBV5-5 with TRBJ1-1; no clear D gene. The germline V gene has CDR1 SGHKS and CDR2 YYEKEE (reference sequence). Between the trimmed V and J ends, which lost 0 bases and 2 bases, there was a span of 11 bases. The CDR3 has 15 amino acids. CDR3 nucleotide sequence: TGTGCCAGCAGCTTGGCCAGGCTAAGAAACACTGAAGCTTTCTTT. It is translated as CASSLARLRNTEAFF.

The rearrangement joins TRBV5-5 to TRBJ1-2; maybe TRBD1 (6 bases). The CDR3 loop spans 15 amino acids. Per germline, CDR1 SGHKS and CDR2 YYEKEE (reference sequence). The ends were cut back, 2 bases at V and 4 bases at J, with 15 bases in the middle. In DNA, the CDR3 is TGTGCCAGCAGCTTCCGGGACACGGGCTCCTATGGCTACACCTTC. Protein sequence: CASSFRDTGSYGYTF.

The V gene is TRBV12-5, the J gene TRBJ2-1, with 9 bases that match TRBD1. The germline CDR1 and CDR2 sequences are LGHNT and FRNRAP. This CDR3 has 14 residues. Germline trimming cut 6 bases from V and 4 bases from J; bases unmatched to any gene: 4. CDR3 sequence reads: CASGQGAQYNEQFF. For the CDR3, the DNA is TGTGCTAGTGGACAGGGGGCCCAATACAATGAGCAGTTCTTC.

This sequence joins TRBV29-1 and TRBJ1-1; 7 bases map to TRBD1. The J segment lost 0 bases and the V segment lost 7 bases, leaving 5 bases of the junction unmatched. The CDR3 extends over 13 amino acids. Per the germline V gene, CDR1 is SQVTM and CDR2 is ANQGSEA. CDR3 sequence reads: CSAQDRLNTEAFF. The CDR3 region has the DNA TGCAGCGCCCAGGACAGGTTGAACACTGAAGCTTTCTTT.

The chain joins TRBV29-1 to TRBJ2-2, with TRBD2 as a possible D gene (7 bases). Germline V lookup: CDR1 SQVTM, CDR2 ANQGSEA. Between the trimmed V and J ends, which lost 6 bases and 7 bases, there was a span of 15 bases. The CDR3 contains 13 residues. The CDR3 sequence is CSVRRGADGELFF. Written as DNA, the CDR3 is TGCAGCGTCCGCCGGGGGGCTGACGGGGAGCTGTTTTTT.

The genes are TRBV7-9 and TRBJ2-3, with D uncertain. Germline loops: CDR1 SEHNR, CDR2 FQNEAQ (reference sequence). This CDR3 has 12 residues. The V gene lost 5 bases and the J gene lost 6 bases, with 9 bases spanning the gap. The CDR3 DNA follows: TGTGCCAGCAGCCCGGGTGGGGATACGCAGTATTTT. This codes for CASSPGGDTQYF.

This chain connects TRBV19 to TRBJ2-5; 7 nucleotides agree with TRBD2. Germline V lookup: CDR1 LNHDA, CDR2 SQIVND (reference sequence). CDR3 length: 14 residues. The ends lost 3 bases at V and 0 bases at J; junction bases unmatched: 1. CDR3 nucleotides: TGTGCCAGTAGTATGGGGGGGTACCAAGAGACCCAGTACTTC. This sequence encodes CASSMGGYQETQYF.

The J gene is TRBJ2-3, the V gene TRBV5-1; the D gene is possibly TRBD2 (5 bases). The CDR3 totals 14 residues. Germline V CDR1 and CDR2: SGHRS, YFSETQ. Trimming cost V 4 bases and J 6 bases, with 15 bases left between them. The CDR3 reads CASSQSSSMDTQYF. The DNA of the CDR3 is TGCGCCAGCAGCCAAAGCTCTAGCATGGATACGCAGTATTTT.

The chain recombines TRBV27 with TRBJ2-3, with TRBD2 as a possible D gene (6 bases). Trimming stripped 5 bases from V and 6 bases from J, with 18 bases between. The CDR3 has 15 amino acids. The germline V gene encodes CDR1 MNHEY and CDR2 SMNVEV (reference sequence). DNA of the CDR3: TGTGCCAGCAGTAACCCCCCGAGCGGGTCGGATACGCAGTATTTT. Residues: CASSNPPSGSDTQYF.